The sequence of this T cell receptor (beta chain) was determined in a study of T-cell reconstitution after alpha-beta-depleted transplantation in children. Study results and caveats: Some patients showed high day-60 TCRbeta diversity, which derived from surviving recipient T cells and thymic progenitors. A year post-transplant, T-cell counts and diversity derived mostly from newly produced T cells. Several hundred rapidly expanded clones from non-depleted graft cells reportedly supplied alpha-beta T cells about two months post-transplant.

The CDR3 has 16 amino acids. Germline V gives CDR1 SGHVS, CDR2 FQNEAQ. The V and J ends lost 4 bases and 4 bases, in that order; junction bases with no gene match: 12. Unique molecular identifiers were incorporated into the prepared TCRbeta library. TCRdb reprocessed the PCR reads via MiXCR and lists one record per CDR3 protein. This sample carries approximately 98,000 distinct CDR3 sequences, almost 6.5% of them seen once, and the ten largest clones take more than 20%. This clonotype was recorded at least ten times. Its antigen is undetermined. The chain has TRBV7-8 and TRBJ1-2; 7 bases are a match to TRBD1. The sample here was PBMCs, mostly from graft donor cells, taken 360 days after TCRalphabeta/CD19-depleted stem cell transplant. This TCR was recovered from a male patient aged 2 to 9 who had a stem cell transplant for acute lymphoblastic leukemia, so the T cells may come from the graft donor. In DNA form, the CDR3 reads TGTGCCAGCAGCTCCCCCCGGGACAGTACAGGCTATGGCTACACCTTC. Translation: CASSSPRDSTGYGYTF.